This T cell receptor (beta chain) was captured by sequencing in a study of CD8+ T cells in alopecia areata. The overall study: Patients remained on tofacitinib for 6 to 18 months and then went 6 months without it.

Germline CDR1 reads SGHRS; CDR2 reads YFSETQ. The ends were cut back, 2 bases at V and 6 bases at J, with 3 bases in the middle. This CDR3 is built from 11 residues. Extracted from the samples, RNA was reverse transcribed into cDNA to serve as the sequencing template. Method: immunoSEQ multiplex PCR; TCRdb's copy keeps in-frame clones and lacks some. The table lists some 150,000 clones, around 71% of them singletons. The sequence came from a human donor with alopecia areata. J is TRBJ1-5 and V is TRBV5-1; no clear D. The sequencing used CD8+ T cells sorted from blood, collected at week 0. The CDR3, as DNA: TGCGCCAGCAGCTTCGGTCAGCCCCAGCATTTT. Its translation: CASSFGQPQHF.